These 30 T cell receptor beta chains were all obtained from the same sample, sequenced in a study of OX40 agonist ivuxolimab in advanced cancers. Sequencing used immunoSEQ multiplex PCR; TCRdb keeps in-frame clones, though not all of them. In the table there are 57,000 or so clones, roughly 84% of which are singletons. The sample consisted of CD4+ or CD8+ T cells sorted from blood, taken in a trial of the OX40 agonist ivuxolimab. The receptors come from an adult with an advanced solid tumor such as melanoma, head and neck, liver or kidney cancer.

The rearrangement joins TRBV28 to TRBJ1-2; no clear D gene. The CDR3 sequence is 16 residues long. V was cut by 5 bases and J by 0 bases, with 16 bases left in between. Germline V lookup: CDR1 MDHEN, CDR2 SYDVKM. The CDR3 nucleotides read TGTGCCAGCAGTAAATATGGTAGGGATACTAACTATGGCTACACCTTC. Amino acid sequence: CASSKYGRDTNYGYTF.

This clone has a handful of counts. The chain is built from TRBV7-8 and TRBJ2-7; 10 bases are a match to TRBD2. This CDR3 contains 15 residues. After removal of 4 bases from V and 3 bases from J, the junction contained 6 bases not matched to a gene. Per the germline V gene, CDR1 is SGHVS and CDR2 is FQNEAQ. This CDR3 is CASSSPTSGFYEQYF. The CDR3 coding sequence is TGTGCCAGCAGCTCACCGACTAGCGGGTTCTACGAGCAGTACTTC.

The chain has TRBV13 and TRBJ2-6; D not resolved. CDR1 and CDR2 from the germline V gene are PRHDT and FYEKMQ (reference sequence). This CDR3 has 13 residues. V lost 2 bases and J lost 2, with 1 base in between. The CDR3 nucleotides are TGTGCCAGCAGCTTACCTGGGGCCAACGTCCTGACTTTC. Its protein product is CASSLPGANVLTF. The full variable domain, with the rest looked up from reference TRBV13 and TRBJ2-6, is AAGVIQSPRHLIKEKRETATLKCYPIPRHDTVYWYQQGPGQDPQFLISFYEKMQSDKGSIPDRFSAQQFSDYHSELNMSSLELGDSALYFCASSLPGANVLTFGAGSRLTVL.

The J gene is TRBJ2-7, the V gene TRBV5-1; 9 positions match TRBD2. Losses at the gene ends were 0 bases for V and 5 bases for J; bases not matched to a gene: 9. The CDR3 sequence is 16 residues long. The germline CDR1 and CDR2 sequences are SGHRS and YFSETQ. The CDR3 reads CASSLGAGGPSHEQYF. The CDR3 DNA reads TGCGCCAGCAGCTTGGGGGCGGGAGGGCCTTCCCACGAGCAGTACTTC.

Here the CDR3 DNA reads TGTGCCAGCAAGGCAGGCCGGGGAGGCAATCAGCCCCAGCATTTT. Protein sequence: CASKAGRGGNQPQHF. The chain combines TRBV2 with TRBJ1-5; D uncertain. CDR1 and CDR2 (germline): SNHLY, FYNNEI. CDR3 size: 15 residues. Trimming removed 7 bases from V and 2 bases from J, with 15 bases in between.

This rearrangement joins TRBV13 to TRBJ2-5; TRBD2 matches 8 bases. Looked up from germline, CDR1 is PRHDT and CDR2 is FYEKMQ (reference sequence). After removal of 7 bases from V and 5 bases from J, the junction contained 9 bases not matched to a gene. This CDR3 has 14 residues. CDR3 bases: TGTGCCAGCATCCTCCGGGGGGGGGCGGAGACCCAGTACTTC. The encoded protein is CASILRGGAETQYF. Supplemented by reference TRBV13 and TRBJ2-5, the full variable domain reads AAGVIQSPRHLIKEKRETATLKCYPIPRHDTVYWYQQGPGQDPQFLISFYEKMQSDKGSIPDRFSAQQFSDYHSELNMSSLELGDSALYFCASILRGGAETQYFGPGTRLLVL.

In this sample, this clone turned up a few times. This chain connects TRBV5-1 to TRBJ2-3; D uncertain. CDR3 size: 12 residues. Germline lookup yields CDR1 SGHRS and CDR2 YFSETQ. Trimming removed 1 base at V and 3 bases at J, with 3 bases between. The CDR3 sequence is CASSLSTDTQYF. DNA for the CDR3: TGCGCCAGCAGCTTGAGTACAGATACGCAGTATTTT.

V and J are TRBV19 and TRBJ1-6; the match to TRBD1 covers 8 bases. Germline lookup yields CDR1 LNHDA and CDR2 SQIVND (reference sequence). This CDR3 region has 16 residues. V was pared by 8 bases and J by 0 bases, with 6 bases of the junction left unmatched. This CDR3 reads CASRGTGSSYNSPLHF. As DNA, the CDR3 is TGTGCCAGTCGGGGGACAGGTAGCTCCTATAATTCACCCCTCCACTTT.

For this clone: A junction end diverges from the germline sequence, so it may reflect a read error. CDR3 in amino acids: CASSLGQGTGELFF. In DNA, the CDR3 is TGTGCTAGCAGCTTAGGGCAGGGAACCGGGGAGCTGTTTTTT. The chain joins TRBV7-7 to TRBJ2-2, with D perhaps matching TRBD1 (5 bases). Germline V gives CDR1 SSHAT, CDR2 FNYEAQ (reference sequence). This CDR3 has 14 residues.

The V call is TRBV19, the J call TRBJ1-5; possibly TRBD1 for D (5 bases). V lost 6 bases and J lost 5, with 14 bases in between. The CDR3 loop spans 14 amino acids. Germline values: CDR1 LNHDA, CDR2 SQIVND (reference sequence). As DNA, the CDR3 is TGTGCCAGTAGATGGAGGGGAGGGGATCAGCCCCAGCATTTT. Its protein is CASRWRGGDQPQHF.

This chain uses TRBV15 with TRBJ2-3; unclear D gene. Trimming cost V 1 base and J 1 base, with 21 bases left between them. The germline gives CDR1 LNHNV, CDR2 YYDKDF (reference sequence). The CDR3 loop spans 19 amino acids. CDR3 DNA: TGTGCCACCAGCAGAGGGCCCCCCCGTCTTCCGCGTGGCACAGATACGCAGTATTTT. It encodes CATSRGPPRLPRGTDTQYF. The full variable domain, rest sourced from reference TRBV15 and TRBJ2-3, is DAMVIQNPRYQVTQFGKPVTLSCSQTLNHNVMYWYQQKSSQAPKLLFHYYDKDFNNEADTPDNFQSRRPNTSFCFLDIRSPGLGDTAMYLCATSRGPPRLPRGTDTQYFGPGTRLTVL.

This clone was seen a single time. This sequence joins TRBV28 and TRBJ1-5, with 10 bases identical to TRBD1. The length of the CDR3 is 15 residues. Looked up from germline, CDR1 is MDHEN and CDR2 is SYDVKM. V gave up 6 bases and J gave up 3 bases; unmatched junction bases: 5. The chain's CDR3 is CASRSTGGLNQPQHF. The CDR3 nucleotides are TGTGCCAGCAGATCGACAGGGGGCCTCAATCAGCCCCAGCATTTT.

The CDR3 nucleotides read TGTGCCAGCAGCTTAAACAGGGGTATCGGAACAGATACGCAGTATTTT. This translates into CASSLNRGIGTDTQYF. The chain links TRBV9 to TRBJ2-3, with TRBD1 matching 7 bases. CDR1 and CDR2 from the germline V gene are SGDLS and YYNGEE. V lost 4 bases to trimming and J lost 3 bases; unmatched junction nucleotides: 11. This CDR3 has 16 residues. The complete variable domain, with remaining parts taken from reference TRBV9 and TRBJ2-3, reads DSGVTQTPKHLITATGQRVTLRCSPRSGDLSVYWYQQSLDQGLQFLIQYYNGEERAKGNILERFSAQQFPDLHSELNLSSLELGDSALYFCASSLNRGIGTDTQYFGPGTRLTVL.

The chain carries TRBV28 and TRBJ2-7; 9 bases align to TRBD2. The CDR3 has 16 amino acids. Germline CDR1 reads MDHEN; CDR2 reads SYDVKM. With 7 bases clipped from V and 4 bases from J, the junction kept 14 bases outside the gene matches. CDR3: CASIPGGSGGIYEQYF. The CDR3, as DNA: TGTGCCAGCATCCCAGGGGGGAGCGGGGGGATTTACGAGCAGTACTTC.

The chain joins TRBV6-4 to TRBJ2-3; D may be TRBD1 or TRBD2 (5 bases each). This CDR3 contains 15 residues. The V gene's germline CDR1 is MRHNA and CDR2 SNTAGT. V lost 6 bases to trimming and J lost 2 bases, with 15 bases between them. The CDR3 here is CASSDIGGVTDTQYF. CDR3 sequence (DNA): TGTGCCAGCAGCGACATTGGGGGAGTCACAGATACGCAGTATTTT.

The genes are TRBV19 and TRBJ2-2; perhaps TRBD2 as D (6 bases). V was trimmed by 7 bases and J by 7 bases, leaving 19 bases between them. CDR3 length: 15 residues. Looked up from germline, CDR1 is LNHDA and CDR2 is SQIVND (reference sequence). CDR3 coding DNA: TGTGCCAGTACACTGGGGGGAGACGTTGGCGGGGAGCTGTTTTTT. Its translation: CASTLGGDVGGELFF.

V and J are TRBV7-9 and TRBJ2-7, with D maybe TRBD1 (6 bases). Germline V gene data show CDR1 as SEHNR and CDR2 as FQNEAQ (reference sequence). This CDR3 comprises 12 residues. Trimming pared 3 bases from V and 4 bases from J, leaving 7 bases between. CDR3 protein: CASSFQGYEQYF. The CDR3 DNA reads as TGTGCCAGCAGCTTCCAGGGGTACGAGCAGTACTTC.

The chain recombines TRBV6-5 with TRBJ2-2; D remains unclear. The CDR3 has 15 amino acids. The V gene's germline CDR1 is MNHEY and CDR2 SVGAGI. V was pared by 4 bases and J by 4 bases, with 13 bases between. The CDR3 here is CASSFNRPSTGELFF. The CDR3 nucleotides read TGTGCCAGCAGTTTTAACCGACCCTCCACCGGGGAGCTGTTTTTT.

The chain combines TRBV6-5 with TRBJ1-5; 11 bases match TRBD1. V shed 8 bases, J shed 6 bases, and the junction held 6 bases outside the gene matches. Looked up from germline, CDR1 is MNHEY and CDR2 is SVGAGI. This CDR3 comprises 14 residues. CDR3 residues: CASGSDRGLQPQHF. CDR3 bases: TGTGCCAGCGGCTCGGACAGGGGGCTTCAGCCCCAGCATTTT.

This clone was counted only a few times. The chain combines TRBV6-6 with TRBJ1-2, with D tentatively TRBD1 (6 bases). V was shortened by 0 bases and J by 4 bases, with 12 bases between the two germline ends. CDR3 length: 15 residues. The V gene's germline CDR1 is MNHNY and CDR2 SVGAGI (reference sequence). The CDR3 region is CASSYSDRPAYGYTF. CDR3 DNA: TGTGCCAGCAGTTACTCTGACAGGCCGGCCTATGGCTACACCTTC.

This clone came up once. The chain uses TRBV5-1 and TRBJ2-5, with 7 bases lining up with TRBD1. This CDR3 region has 13 residues. CDR1 and CDR2 (germline): SGHRS, YFSETQ. Losses at the gene ends were 3 bases for V and 5 bases for J; bases not matched to a gene: 4. This CDR3 is CASSSDRWETQYF. In nucleotides, the CDR3 is TGCGCCAGCAGCTCGGACAGGTGGGAGACCCAGTACTTC. Combining the CDR3 with reference TRBV5-1 and TRBJ2-5 gives the whole variable domain KAGVTQTPRYLIKTRGQQVTLSCSPISGHRSVSWYQQTPGQGLQFLFEYFSETQRNKGNFPGRFSGRQFSNSRSEMNVSTLELGDSALYLCASSSDRWETQYFGPGTRLLVL.

V usage is TRBV6-1 and J usage is TRBJ2-1; D gene ambiguous. Looked up from germline, CDR1 is MNHNS and CDR2 is SASEGT. This CDR3 has 14 residues. V was shortened by 0 bases and J by 9 bases, with 12 bases between the two germline ends. The CDR3 nucleotides are TGTGCCAGCAGTGAAGCTGTACAATTGGGTGAGCAGTTCTTC. Its protein is CASSEAVQLGEQFF.

The chain carries TRBV30 and TRBJ1-1, with TRBD1 identical over 7 bases. Germline V gene data show CDR1 as GTSNPN and CDR2 as SVGIG (reference sequence). CDR3 length equals 15 residues. Trimming took 3 bases from V and 5 from J; bases not matched to a gene: 12. CDR3 protein: CAWSGPGGSYTEAFF. The CDR3 coding sequence is TGTGCCTGGAGCGGCCCAGGGGGTTCGTATACTGAAGCTTTCTTT.

The V call is TRBV10-3, the J call TRBJ2-7, with TRBD2 identical over 10 bases. CDR1 ENHRY and CDR2 SYGVKD come from the germline V gene. The CDR3 covers 14 residues. V shed 7 bases and J 7 bases; nucleotides not matched to a gene: 10. The CDR3 DNA follows: TGTGCCATCACCACTAGCGGGATCGGAGGAGAGCAGTACTTC. The encoded protein is CAITTSGIGGEQYF.

The genes are TRBV28 and TRBJ1-1; D is uncertain. The germline V gene has CDR1 MDHEN and CDR2 SYDVKM. Trimming cost V 1 base and J 2 bases, with 5 bases left between them. This CDR3 is 13 amino acids long. CDR3 nucleotide sequence: TGTGCCAGCAGTTTATCTTTCAACACTGAAGCTTTCTTT. This translates into CASSLSFNTEAFF.

The V gene is TRBV28, the J gene TRBJ1-6, with D unresolved. The CDR3 is made up of 17 amino acids. Trimming cost V 2 bases and J 0 bases, with 11 bases left between them. Germline loops: CDR1 MDHEN, CDR2 SYDVKM. CDR3 coding DNA: TGTGCCAGCAGTTTAGTAGGCGGGAGCTCCTATAATTCACCCCTCCACTTT. Protein: CASSLVGGSSYNSPLHF.

The sample holds one count of this clone. The chain joins TRBV7-3 to TRBJ2-1; TRBD1 matches 8 bases. This CDR3 is built from 13 residues. J lost 10 bases, V lost 3 bases, and 5 bases had no gene match. Germline values: CDR1 SGHTA, CDR2 FQGTGA. The CDR3 protein is CASSFGQGQEQFF. CDR3 DNA sequence: TGTGCCAGCAGCTTTGGACAGGGACAGGAGCAGTTCTTC.

This clone was seen once. The chain links TRBV6-1 to TRBJ1-2, with a weak D call TRBD1 (5 bases). V gave up 5 bases and J gave up 4 bases, with 11 bases separating them. CDR3 length equals 13 residues. From germline, CDR1 is MNHNS and CDR2 SASEGT. The CDR3: CASSLGVGYGYTF. The CDR3 region has the DNA TGTGCCAGCAGTCTAGGGGTTGGCTATGGCTACACCTTC.

The V gene is TRBV29-1, the J gene TRBJ2-5, with TRBD2 matching over 15 bases. CDR1 is SQVTM, CDR2 ANQGSEA, per germline. CDR3 length: 16 residues. Trimming cost V 3 bases and J 7 bases; bases outside gene matches: 9. The CDR3 reads CSVDGLAGGTQGTQYF. The CDR3 DNA reads TGCAGCGTTGATGGACTAGCGGGGGGGACTCAGGGGACCCAGTACTTC.

This clone was seen a handful of times. The CDR3 here is CASENSNQPQHF. CDR3 nucleotide sequence: TGTGCCAGCGAAAACAGCAATCAGCCCCAGCATTTT. The chain recombines TRBV2 with TRBJ1-5; no firm D call. The CDR3 sequence is 12 residues long. CDR1 and CDR2 from the germline V gene are SNHLY and FYNNEI. V was pared by 8 bases and J by 1 base, with 6 bases between.